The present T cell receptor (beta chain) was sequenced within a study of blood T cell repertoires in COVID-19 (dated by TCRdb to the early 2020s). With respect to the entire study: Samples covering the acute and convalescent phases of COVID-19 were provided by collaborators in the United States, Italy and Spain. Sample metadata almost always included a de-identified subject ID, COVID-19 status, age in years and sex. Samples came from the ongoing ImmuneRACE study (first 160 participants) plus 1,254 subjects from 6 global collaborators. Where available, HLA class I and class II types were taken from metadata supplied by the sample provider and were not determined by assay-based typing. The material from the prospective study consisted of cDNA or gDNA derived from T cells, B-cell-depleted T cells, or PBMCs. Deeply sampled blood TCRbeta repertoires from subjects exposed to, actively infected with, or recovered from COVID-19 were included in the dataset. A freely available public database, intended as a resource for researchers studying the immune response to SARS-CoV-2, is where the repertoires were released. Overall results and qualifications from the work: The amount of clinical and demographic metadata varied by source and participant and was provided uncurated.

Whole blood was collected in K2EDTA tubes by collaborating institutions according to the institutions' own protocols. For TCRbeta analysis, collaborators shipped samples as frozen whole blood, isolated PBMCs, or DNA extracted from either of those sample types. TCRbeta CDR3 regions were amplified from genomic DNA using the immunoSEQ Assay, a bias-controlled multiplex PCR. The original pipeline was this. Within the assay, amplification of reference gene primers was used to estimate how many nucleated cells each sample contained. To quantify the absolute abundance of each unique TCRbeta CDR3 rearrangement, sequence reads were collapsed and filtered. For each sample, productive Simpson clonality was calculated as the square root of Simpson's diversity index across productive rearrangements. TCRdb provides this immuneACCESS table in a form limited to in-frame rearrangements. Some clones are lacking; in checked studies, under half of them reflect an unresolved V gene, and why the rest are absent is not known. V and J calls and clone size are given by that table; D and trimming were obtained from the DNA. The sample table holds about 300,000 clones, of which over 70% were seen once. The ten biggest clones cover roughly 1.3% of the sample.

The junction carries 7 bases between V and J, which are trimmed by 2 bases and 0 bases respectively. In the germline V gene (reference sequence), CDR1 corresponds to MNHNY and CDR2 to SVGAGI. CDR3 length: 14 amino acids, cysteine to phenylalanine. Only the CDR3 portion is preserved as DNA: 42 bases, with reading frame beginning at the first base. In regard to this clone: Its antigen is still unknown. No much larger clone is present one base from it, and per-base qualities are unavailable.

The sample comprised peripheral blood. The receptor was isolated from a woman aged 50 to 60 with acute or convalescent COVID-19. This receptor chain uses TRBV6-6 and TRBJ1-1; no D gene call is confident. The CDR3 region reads CASSYGGLNTEAFF. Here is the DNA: TGTGCCAGCAGTTACGGAGGGTTGAACACTGAAGCTTTCTTT.